Detailed here is one T cell receptor beta chain. Germline values: CDR1 SGHRS, CDR2 YFSETQ. The length of the CDR3 is 16 residues. V gave up 0 bases and J gave up 2 bases, with 11 bases separating them. Generated by immunoSEQ multiplex PCR, the TCRdb table keeps only in-frame clones and is missing some. This table has just under 40,000 clones, more than 75% appearing once. This sample was included in a study of blood T cell repertoires in COVID-19. Study overall: Samples taken during acute and convalescent COVID-19 were collected in the United States, Italy and Spain.

The sequence was collected from a man aged 50 or older with active or convalescent COVID-19. Sample: peripheral blood. V gene TRBV5-1 combines with J gene TRBJ1-4; D may be TRBD1 (6 bases). The CDR3 loop reads CASSLEGQGTNEKLFF. CDR3 coding DNA: TGCGCCAGCAGCTTGGAGGGCCAGGGGACTAATGAAAAACTGTTTTTT.